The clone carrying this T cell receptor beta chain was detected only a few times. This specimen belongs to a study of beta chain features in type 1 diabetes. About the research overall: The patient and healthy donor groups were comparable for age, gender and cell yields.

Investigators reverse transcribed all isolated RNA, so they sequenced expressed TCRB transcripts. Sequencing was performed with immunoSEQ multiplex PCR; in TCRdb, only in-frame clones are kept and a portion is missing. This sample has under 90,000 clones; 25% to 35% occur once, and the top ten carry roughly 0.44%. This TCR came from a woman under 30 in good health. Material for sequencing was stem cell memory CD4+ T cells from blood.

CDR3 coding DNA: TGTGCCAGCAGGGACAGACTCCGCAATCAGCCCCAGCATTTT. Protein sequence: CASRDRLRNQPQHF. The chain couples TRBV2 to TRBJ1-5; D perhaps matches TRBD1 (6 bases). The CDR3 runs to 14 residues. Trimming shortened V by 6 bases and J by 2 bases, and 11 bases separated the two germline ends. CDR1 is SNHLY, CDR2 FYNNEI, per germline.